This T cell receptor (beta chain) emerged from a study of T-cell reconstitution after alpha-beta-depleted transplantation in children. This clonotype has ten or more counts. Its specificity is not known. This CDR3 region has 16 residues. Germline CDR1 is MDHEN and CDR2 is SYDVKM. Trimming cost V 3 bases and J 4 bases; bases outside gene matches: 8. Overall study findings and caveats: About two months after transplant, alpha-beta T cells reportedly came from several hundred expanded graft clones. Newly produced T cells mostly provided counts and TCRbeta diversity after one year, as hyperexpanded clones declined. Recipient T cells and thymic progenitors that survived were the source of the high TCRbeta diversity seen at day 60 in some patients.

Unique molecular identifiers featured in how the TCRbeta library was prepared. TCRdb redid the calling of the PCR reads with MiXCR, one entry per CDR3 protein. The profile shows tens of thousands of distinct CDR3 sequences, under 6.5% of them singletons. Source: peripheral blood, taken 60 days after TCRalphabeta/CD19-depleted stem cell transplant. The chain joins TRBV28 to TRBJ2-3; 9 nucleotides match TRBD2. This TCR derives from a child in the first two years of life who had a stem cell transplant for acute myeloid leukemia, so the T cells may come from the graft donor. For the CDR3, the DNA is TGTGCCAGCAGTTTCCTAGCGGGGAATGTAGCAGATACGCAGTATTTT. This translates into CASSFLAGNVADTQYF.